What follows is one T cell receptor beta chain and its context. The antigen is unknown. The sample is drawn from a study of cytomegalovirus exposure and HLA in healthy donors. Study results and caveats: Most sequenced TCRs were rare (though some public TCRs occurred in many donors). Later on, an analysis found that several of the most significant clusters appeared to be linked to common viral pathogens, which included parvovirus B19. In a later analysis, a genetic analysis reported fewer productive-TCR N-insertions in an Asian-associated ancestry cluster than the cohort average.

Both 60 Vbeta primers and 13 Jbeta primers went into the PCR. Using immunoSEQ multiplex PCR, the repertoire was profiled, and TCRdb retains in-frame clones only, with some absent. The profile shows hundreds of thousands of clones, over 65% of them singletons. J gave up 6 bases and V 8 bases, and 13 bases lay outside the gene matches. This CDR3 spans 16 amino acids. Germline V lookup: CDR1 MGHRA, CDR2 YSYEKL. Sequencing input: PBMCs. The V gene is TRBV4-1, the J gene TRBJ2-2, with 9 bases matching TRBD1. The receptor was isolated from a woman aged 55-69 years in good health and CMV-seropositive. CDR3 DNA sequence: TGCGCCAGCTATCCCACAGGGGGCGCGGAGGCCGGGGAGCTGTTTTTT. Translation: CASYPTGGAEAGELFF.